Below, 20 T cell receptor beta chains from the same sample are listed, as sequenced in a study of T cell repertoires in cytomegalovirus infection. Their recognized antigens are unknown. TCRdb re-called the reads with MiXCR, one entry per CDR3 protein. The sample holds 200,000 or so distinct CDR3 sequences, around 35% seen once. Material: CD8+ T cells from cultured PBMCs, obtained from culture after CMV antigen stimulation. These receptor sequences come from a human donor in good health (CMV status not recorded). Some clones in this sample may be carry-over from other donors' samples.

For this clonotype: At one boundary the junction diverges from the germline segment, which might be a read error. Here the CDR3 DNA reads TGTGCCAGCAGCCTCCCCGGGGGGGACGGAGGGCATGAGCAGTTATTC. Translating it yields CASSLPGGDGGHEQLF. The V and J genes are TRBV7-2 and TRBJ2-1; 8 bases match TRBD2. There are 16 residues in the CDR3. Germline V gene lookup returns CDR1 SGHTA and CDR2 FQGNSA.

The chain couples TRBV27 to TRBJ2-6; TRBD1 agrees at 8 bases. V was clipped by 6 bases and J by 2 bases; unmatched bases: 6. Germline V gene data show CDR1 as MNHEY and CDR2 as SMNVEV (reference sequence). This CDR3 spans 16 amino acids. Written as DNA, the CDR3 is TGTGCCAGCAGCAAAAGACAGGGGACTGGGGCCAACGTCCTGACTTTC. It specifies CASSKRQGTGANVLTF.

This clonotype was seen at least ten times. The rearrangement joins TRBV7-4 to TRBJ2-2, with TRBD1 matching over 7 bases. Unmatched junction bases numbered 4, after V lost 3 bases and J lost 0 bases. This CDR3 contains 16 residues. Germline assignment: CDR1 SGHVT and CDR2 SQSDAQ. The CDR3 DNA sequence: TGTGCCAGCAGCTTCGACAGGGACCCGAACACCGGGGAGCTGTTTTTT. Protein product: CASSFDRDPNTGELFF.

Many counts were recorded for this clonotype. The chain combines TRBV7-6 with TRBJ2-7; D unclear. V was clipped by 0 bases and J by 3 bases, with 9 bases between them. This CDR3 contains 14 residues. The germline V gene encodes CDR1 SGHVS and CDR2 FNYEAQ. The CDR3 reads CASSLAQEFYEQYF. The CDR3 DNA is TGTGCCAGCAGCTTAGCCCAGGAATTCTACGAGCAGTACTTC.

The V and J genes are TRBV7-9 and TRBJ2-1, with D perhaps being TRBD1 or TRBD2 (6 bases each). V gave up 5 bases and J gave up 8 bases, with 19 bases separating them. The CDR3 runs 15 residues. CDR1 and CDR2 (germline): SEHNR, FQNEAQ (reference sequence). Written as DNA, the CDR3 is TGTGCCAGCAGCCACTTTGCCATGGGGGGCTATGAGCAGTTCTTC. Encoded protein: CASSHFAMGGYEQFF.

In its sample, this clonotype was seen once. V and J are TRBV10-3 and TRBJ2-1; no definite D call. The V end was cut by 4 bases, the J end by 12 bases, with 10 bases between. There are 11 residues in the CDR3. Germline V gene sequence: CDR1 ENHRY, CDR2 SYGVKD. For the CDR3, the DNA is TGTGCCATCAGTGCGCTAGGCGGGCAGTTCTTC. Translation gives CAISALGGQFF.

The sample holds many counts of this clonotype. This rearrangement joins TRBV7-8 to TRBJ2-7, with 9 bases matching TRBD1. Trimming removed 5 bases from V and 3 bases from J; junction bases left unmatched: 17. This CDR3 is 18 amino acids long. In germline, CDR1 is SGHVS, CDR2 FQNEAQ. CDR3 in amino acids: CASSAGVGGDRVIYEQYF. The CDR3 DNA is TGTGCCAGCAGCGCCGGCGTCGGCGGGGACAGGGTTATCTACGAGCAGTACTTC. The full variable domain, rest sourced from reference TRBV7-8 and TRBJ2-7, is GAGVSQSPRYKVAKRGQDVALRCDPISGHVSLFWYQQALGQGPEFLTYFQNEAQLDKSGLPSDRFFAERPEGSVSTLKIQRTQQEDSAVYLCASSAGVGGDRVIYEQYFGPGTRLTVT.

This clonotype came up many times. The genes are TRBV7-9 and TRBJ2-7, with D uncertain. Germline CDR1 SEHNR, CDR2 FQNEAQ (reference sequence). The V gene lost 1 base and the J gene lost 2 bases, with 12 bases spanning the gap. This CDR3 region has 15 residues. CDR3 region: CASSLEQLFTYEQYF. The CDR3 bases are TGTGCCAGCAGCTTAGAACAGCTATTTACCTACGAGCAGTACTTC.

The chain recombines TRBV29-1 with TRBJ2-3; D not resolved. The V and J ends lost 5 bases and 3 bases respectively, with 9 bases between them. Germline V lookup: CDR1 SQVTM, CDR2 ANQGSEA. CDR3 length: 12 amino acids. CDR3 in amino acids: CSVRVGTDTQYF. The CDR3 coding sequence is TGCAGCGTTCGGGTAGGGACAGATACGCAGTATTTT.

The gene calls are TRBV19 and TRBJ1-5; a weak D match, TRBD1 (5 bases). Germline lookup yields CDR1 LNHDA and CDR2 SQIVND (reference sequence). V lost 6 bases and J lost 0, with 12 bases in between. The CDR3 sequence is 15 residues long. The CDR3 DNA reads TGTGCCAGTAGCCTGGGGGGAGCTAGCAATCAGCCCCAGCATTTT. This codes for CASSLGGASNQPQHF.

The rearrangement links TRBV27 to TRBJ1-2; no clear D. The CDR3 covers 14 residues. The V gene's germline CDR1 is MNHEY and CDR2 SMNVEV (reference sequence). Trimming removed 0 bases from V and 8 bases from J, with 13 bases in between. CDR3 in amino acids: CASSLSGLDGGYTF. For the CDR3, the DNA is TGTGCCAGCAGTTTATCGGGTTTGGATGGGGGCTACACCTTC.

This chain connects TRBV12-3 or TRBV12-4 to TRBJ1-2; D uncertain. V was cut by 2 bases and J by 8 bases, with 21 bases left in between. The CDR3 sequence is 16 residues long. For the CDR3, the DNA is TGTGCCAGCAGTTTATCCGCCCGCCCCTCCGCCCGGGGCTACACCTTC. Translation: CASSLSARPSARGYTF.

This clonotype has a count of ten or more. This CDR3 is CASSFGVGQPQHF. As DNA, the CDR3 is TGTGCCAGCAGCTTCGGGGTTGGGCAGCCCCAGCATTTT. The chain joins TRBV7-8 to TRBJ1-5; D gene uncertain. Germline values: CDR1 SGHVS, CDR2 FQNEAQ. CDR3 length: 13 residues. V lost 3 bases and J lost 7, with 10 bases in between.

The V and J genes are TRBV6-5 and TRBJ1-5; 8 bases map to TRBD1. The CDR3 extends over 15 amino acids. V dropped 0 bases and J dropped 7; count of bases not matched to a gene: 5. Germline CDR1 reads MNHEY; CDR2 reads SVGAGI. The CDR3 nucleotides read TGTGCCAGCAGTTACTCGAGGACAGGGACCCAGCCCCAGCATTTT. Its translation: CASSYSRTGTQPQHF.

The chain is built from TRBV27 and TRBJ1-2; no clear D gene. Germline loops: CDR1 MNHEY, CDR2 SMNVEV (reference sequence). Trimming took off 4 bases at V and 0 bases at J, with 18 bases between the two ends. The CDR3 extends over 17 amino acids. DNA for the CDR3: TGTGCCAGCAGTTCACATACGAGGACGGGCGCTAACTATGGCTACACCTTC. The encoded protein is CASSSHTRTGANYGYTF.

CDR3 coding DNA: TGTGCCAGCAGTCCGGGACAGGTTGAGACCCAGTACTTC. Residues: CASSPGQVETQYF. This sequence joins TRBV28 and TRBJ2-5; TRBD1 matches at 8 bases. Germline V gives CDR1 MDHEN, CDR2 SYDVKM. The CDR3 contains 13 residues. After removal of 5 bases from V and 5 bases from J, the junction contained 4 bases not matched to a gene.

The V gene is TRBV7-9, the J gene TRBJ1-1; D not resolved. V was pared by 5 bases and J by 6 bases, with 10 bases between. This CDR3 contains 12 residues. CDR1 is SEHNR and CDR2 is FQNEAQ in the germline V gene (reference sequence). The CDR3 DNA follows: TGTGCCAGCAGCCCATCTGGGGCTGAAGCTTTCTTT. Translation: CASSPSGAEAFF.

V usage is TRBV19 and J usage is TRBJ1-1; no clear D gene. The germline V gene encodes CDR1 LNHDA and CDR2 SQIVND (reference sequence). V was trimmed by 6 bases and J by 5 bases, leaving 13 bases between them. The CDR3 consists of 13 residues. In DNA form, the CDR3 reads TGTGCCAGTAGCACCACGAGGGATACTGAAGCTTTCTTT. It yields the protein CASSTTRDTEAFF.

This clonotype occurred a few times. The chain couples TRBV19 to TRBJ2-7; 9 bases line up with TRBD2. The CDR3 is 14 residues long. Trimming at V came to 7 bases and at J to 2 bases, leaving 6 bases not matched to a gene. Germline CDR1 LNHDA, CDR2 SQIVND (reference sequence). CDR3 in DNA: TGTGCCAGTAATGGACGGACTAGCGCCTACGAGCAGTACTTC. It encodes CASNGRTSAYEQYF.

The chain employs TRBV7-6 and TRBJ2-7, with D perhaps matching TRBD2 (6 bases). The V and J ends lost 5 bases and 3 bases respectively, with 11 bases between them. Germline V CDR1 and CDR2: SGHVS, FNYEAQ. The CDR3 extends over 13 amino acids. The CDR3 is CASSPGELYEQYF. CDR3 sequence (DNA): TGTGCCAGCAGCCCGGGGGAGCTCTACGAGCAGTACTTC.